Below, 17 T cell receptor beta chains from the same sample are listed, as sequenced in a study of neurological immune-mediated disorders (dated by TCRdb to about 2019). Library prep was done by 5' RACE. The sequencer listed for this sample is Illumina HiSeq 2500. Starting from the raw public reads, TCRdb applied fastp trimming at Q25, assembled clones with MiXCR and retained in-frame beta chains. CDR3 protein sequences are deduplicated, and each keeps its most common genes and DNA. This sample lists about 80,000 distinct CDR3 sequences; roughly 9.5% were detected once. The biggest ten clones account for 1.5% to 2% of the sample. The sample comprised PBMCs. Every receptor here comes from a man in his forties or fifties in good health.

This clonotype appeared many times. This rearrangement joins TRBV12-3 or TRBV12-4 to TRBJ2-1; TRBD2 matches 11 bases. Germline trimming cut 4 bases from V and 7 bases from J; bases unmatched to any gene: 12. This CDR3 comprises 17 residues. In DNA, the CDR3 is TGTGCCAGCAGTTCCCTAGCGGGAGGATTTTGGGAGAATGAGCAGTTCTTC. This codes for CASSSLAGGFWENEQFF.

This clonotype was counted many times. This chain joins TRBV7-9 and TRBJ2-3, with D possibly being TRBD2 (5 bases). Germline assignment: CDR1 SEHNR and CDR2 FQNEAQ (reference sequence). V lost 3 bases and J lost 1, with 8 bases in between. The CDR3 has 14 amino acids. The CDR3 DNA reads as TGTGCCAGCAGCTTCTCGAGGGGCACAGATACGCAGTATTTT. This gives the protein CASSFSRGTDTQYF.

This clonotype occurred many times. The gene calls are TRBV5-6 and TRBJ1-3, with TRBD1 as a possible D gene (5 bases). V was pared by 4 bases and J by 5 bases, with 13 bases between. Germline V gene sequence: CDR1 SGHDT, CDR2 YYEEEE. This CDR3 is 14 amino acids long. CDR3 sequence reads: CASSLGVARNTIYF. In DNA, the CDR3 is TGTGCCAGCAGCCTAGGGGTGGCCAGAAACACCATATATTTT.

The chain recombines TRBV15 with TRBJ2-1; 8 bases align to TRBD1. The germline V gene encodes CDR1 LNHNV and CDR2 YYDKDF (reference sequence). J lost 0 bases, V lost 2 bases, and 9 bases had no gene match. This CDR3 has 18 amino acids. The CDR3 reads CATSRWGQDGGSYNEQFF. DNA of the CDR3: TGTGCCACCAGCAGATGGGGACAGGACGGAGGCTCCTACAATGAGCAGTTCTTC.

Many counts were recorded for this clonotype. The chain couples TRBV5-1 to TRBJ2-7, with 12 bases that match TRBD2. The germline V gene encodes CDR1 SGHRS and CDR2 YFSETQ. With 5 bases clipped from V and 6 bases from J, the junction kept 9 bases outside the gene matches. The CDR3 totals 15 residues. The CDR3 reads CASRPTSGRTSEQYF. CDR3 in DNA: TGCGCCAGCAGGCCGACTAGCGGGAGAACGAGCGAGCAGTACTTC.

The table lists this clonotype with many counts. This rearrangement joins TRBV28 to TRBJ1-1; weak D call: TRBD1 (5 bases). This CDR3 has 12 residues. V was pared by 7 bases and J by 10 bases, with 16 bases between. Germline V gene sequence: CDR1 MDHEN, CDR2 SYDVKM. CDR3 sequence: CASNPSREGAFF. CDR3 DNA sequence: TGTGCCAGCAATCCATCCAGGGAGGGAGCTTTCTTT. The full variable domain, in which reference TRBV28 and TRBJ1-1 provide the parts outside the CDR3, is DVKVTQSSRYLVKRTGEKVFLECVQDMDHENMFWYRQDPGLGLRLIYFSYDVKMKEKGDIPEGYSVSREKKERFSLILESASTNQTSMYLCASNPSREGAFFGQGTRLTVV.

This clonotype was detected many times. The CDR3 is CAWCEREFQETQYF. CDR3 nucleotide sequence: TGTGCCTGGTGCGAGCGGGAGTTCCAAGAGACCCAGTACTTC. The chain uses TRBV30 and TRBJ2-5; 8 positions match TRBD2. Trimming at V came to 5 bases and at J to 1 base, leaving 6 bases not matched to a gene. The V gene's germline CDR1 is GTSNPN and CDR2 SVGIG (reference sequence). The length of the CDR3 is 14 residues.

This sequence joins TRBV6-6 and TRBJ2-3; tentative D call: TRBD2 (6 bases). V was clipped by 7 bases and J by 4 bases, with 18 bases between them. The V gene's germline CDR1 is MNHNY and CDR2 SVGAGI (reference sequence). CDR3 length: 15 amino acids. This CDR3 is CASTGADSSSDTQYF. The CDR3 DNA follows: TGTGCCAGCACGGGAGCGGATTCAAGCTCAGATACGCAGTATTTT.

This clonotype was picked up many times. The rearrangement joins TRBV7-2 to TRBJ2-3; D could derive from TRBD1 or TRBD2 (5 bases each). V dropped 3 bases and J dropped 9 bases, with 16 bases sitting between them. Germline V lookup: CDR1 SGHTA, CDR2 FQGNSA. CDR3 length: 14 residues. CDR3 DNA sequence: TGTGCCAGCAGCTTCGACAGTCGGGGAGCGACGCAGTATTTT. Its protein product is CASSFDSRGATQYF. Using reference TRBV7-2 and TRBJ2-3 for the parts outside the CDR3, the full variable domain is GAGVSQSPSNKVTEKGKDVELRCDPISGHTALYWYRQSLGQGLEFLIYFQGNSAPDKSGLPSDRFSAERTGGSVSTLTIQRTQQEDSAVYLCASSFDSRGATQYFGPGTRLTVL.

This clonotype was detected many times. The chain is built from TRBV28 and TRBJ1-5; D call uncertain. V gave up 3 bases and J gave up 4 bases, with 10 bases separating them. Germline-derived CDR1 and CDR2 are MDHEN and SYDVKM. This CDR3 has 14 residues. CDR3 bases: TGTGCCAGCAGTTTGGACCCCGCTAATCAGCCCCAGCATTTT. This encodes CASSLDPANQPQHF.

This clonotype showed up many times. The V gene is TRBV28, the J gene TRBJ1-4; D is unresolved. V gave up 6 bases and J gave up 8 bases, with 4 bases separating them. Germline V CDR1 and CDR2: MDHEN, SYDVKM. This CDR3 comprises 10 residues. The CDR3 protein is CASRGEKLFF. CDR3 DNA sequence: TGTGCCAGCAGAGGAGAAAAACTGTTTTTT.

V is TRBV11-2 and J is TRBJ2-3, with 9 bases fitting TRBD2. J gave up 3 bases and V 3 bases, and 10 bases lay outside the gene matches. The CDR3 is 17 residues long. CDR1 and CDR2 from the germline V gene are SGHAT and FQNNGV. The DNA for the CDR3 is TGTGCCAGCAGCTTTCAGGTGGCGGGGGGGAAGACAGATACGCAGTATTTT. It is translated as CASSFQVAGGKTDTQYF. Variable domain in full (rest from reference TRBV11-2 and TRBJ2-3): EAGVAQSPRYKIIEKRQSVAFWCNPISGHATLYWYQQILGQGPKLLIQFQNNGVVDDSQLPKDRFSAERLKGVDSTLKIQPAKLEDSAVYLCASSFQVAGGKTDTQYFGPGTRLTVL.

This clonotype was recorded at least ten times. The J gene is TRBJ1-2, the V gene TRBV14; perhaps TRBD1 as D (5 bases). From germline, CDR1 is SGHDN and CDR2 FVKESK. The V end was cut by 0 bases, the J end by 8 bases, with 16 bases between. The CDR3 sequence is 15 residues long. The CDR3 loop is CASSQDGRGVRGYTF. The CDR3, as DNA: TGTGCCAGCAGCCAAGATGGTAGGGGCGTTCGAGGCTACACCTTC.

This clonotype was counted ten times or more. This chain uses TRBV19 with TRBJ2-7, with unresolved D. V was cut by 3 bases and J by 4 bases, with 7 bases left in between. Per the germline V gene, CDR1 is LNHDA and CDR2 is SQIVND (reference sequence). The CDR3 is 12 amino acids. In DNA form, the CDR3 reads TGTGCCAGTAGTATGGGTCCATACGAGCAGTACTTC. It translates to CASSMGPYEQYF.

This clonotype occurred many times. This chain joins TRBV7-2 and TRBJ2-1; D is unclear. CDR3 size: 14 residues. The V gene's germline CDR1 is SGHTA and CDR2 FQGNSA. V was cut by 5 bases and J by 2 bases, with 10 bases left in between. This CDR3 reads CASSVDSAYNEQFF. CDR3 nucleotide sequence: TGTGCCAGCAGCGTAGACTCCGCCTACAATGAGCAGTTCTTC.

This clonotype was observed many times. The V and J genes are TRBV7-2 and TRBJ1-4; D possibly corresponds to TRBD1 (5 bases). In germline, CDR1 is SGHTA, CDR2 FQGNSA. The CDR3 contains 16 residues. V shed 3 bases and J shed 3 bases, with 14 bases lying between them. The CDR3 sequence is CASSLNSPGPNEKLFF. In DNA, the CDR3 is TGTGCCAGCAGCTTGAATTCCCCGGGACCTAATGAAAAACTGTTTTTT.

This clonotype was found many times. The chain carries TRBV12-3 or TRBV12-4 and TRBJ1-1, with D possibly matching TRBD1 (6 bases). This CDR3 is built from 13 residues. V lost 7 bases to trimming and J lost 4 bases, with 13 bases between them. The CDR3 sequence is CASTRVGGTEAFF. The CDR3 region has the DNA TGTGCCAGCACCCGGGTAGGGGGCACTGAAGCTTTCTTT.